One sample yielded the 19 T cell receptor beta chains listed below, sequenced in a study of blood T cells in healthy people across ages. Through a sample-barcoded 5' primer and a J-beta primer mix, a second PCR was run for about 6 to 11 cycles. MiXCR was run by TCRdb on the 5' RACE reads, yielding one entry per CDR3 protein. The sample yields roughly 2 million distinct CDR3 sequences, around half seen once. Sequenced material: blood. The receptors originated from a woman in her forties in good health.

V gene TRBV5-3 combines with J gene TRBJ2-5; weak D call: TRBD1 (6 bases). TRBV5-3 is an open reading frame, and its role is uncertain. V lost 1 base and J 2 bases, leaving 15 bases between the germline ends. This CDR3 contains 16 residues. CDR3 bases: TGTGCCAGAAGCTTGACGGACAGCTATGTGCAAGAGACCCAGTACTTC. This gives the protein CARSLTDSYVQETQYF.

The chain has TRBV20-1 and TRBJ2-7, with D possibly TRBD1 on 6 matching bases. The V end lost 3 bases, the J end lost 3 bases, and 9 bases lay between the germline ends. CDR3 size: 12 residues. From germline, CDR1 is DFQATT and CDR2 SNEGSKA (reference sequence). The CDR3 DNA reads TGCAGTGCTAGCCCACAGGGCTACGAGCAGTACTTC. Its protein product is CSASPQGYEQYF.

This clonotype was picked up one time. The DNA is omitted, as the CDR3 cannot be located on it reliably, and the CDR3 follows TCRdb's listing. This sequence joins TRBV11-2 and TRBJ2-3; the DNA was not used to check the table's D call, TRBD1. Germline values: CDR1 SGHAT, CDR2 FQNNGV. The CDR3 totals 24 residues, both ends included. CDR3 loop: CASSLGNRGNIQYFGPGTTDTQYF.

In this sample, this clonotype turned up many times. V usage is TRBV6-5 and J usage is TRBJ2-5; TRBD1 matches at 9 bases. Germline V lookup: CDR1 MNHEY, CDR2 SVGAGI. V shed 2 bases and J 4 bases; nucleotides not matched to a gene: 2. The CDR3 totals 14 residues. Here the CDR3 DNA reads TGTGCCAGCAGTTACACAGGGGGCGGAGAGACCCAGTACTTC. It yields the protein CASSYTGGGETQYF.

The rearrangement uses TRBV9 and TRBJ2-5; 10 nucleotides agree with TRBD1. CDR1 SGDLS and CDR2 YYNGEE come from the germline V gene. Unmatched junction bases numbered 7, after V lost 0 bases and J lost 5 bases. The CDR3 totals 16 residues. The CDR3 DNA reads as TGTGCCAGCAGCGTAGGACAGGGGGCTAGGAAGGAGACCCAGTACTTC. This encodes CASSVGQGARKETQYF.

About this clonotype itself: Compared with germline, one end of the junction differs, possibly owing to a read error. The chain employs TRBV4-3 and TRBJ2-7; 8 bases map to TRBD1. Per germline, CDR1 LGHNA and CDR2 YSLEER. The length of the CDR3 is 15 residues. CDR3 loop: CAGSQEARGRYEQYF. CDR3 coding DNA: TGCGCCGGCAGCCAAGAAGCCAGGGGGCGTTACGAGCAGTACTTC.

This clonotype has just a few counts. The rearrangement joins TRBV20-1 to TRBJ1-2; 10 bases are a match to TRBD1. In germline, CDR1 is DFQATT, CDR2 SNEGSKA (reference sequence). This CDR3 is built from 14 residues. Trimming took 2 bases from V and 4 from J; bases not matched to a gene: 4. The DNA of the CDR3 is TGCAGTGCTAGAACCGGGACAGGGGTCTATGGCTACACCTTC. Amino acid sequence: CSARTGTGVYGYTF.

This clonotype was observed a handful of times. CDR3: CSARGGLRENQRSYNEQFF. The CDR3 DNA follows: TGCAGTGCTAGAGGAGGACTCAGAGAAAATCAAAGGAGCTACAATGAGCAGTTCTTC. This chain connects TRBV20-1 to TRBJ2-1, with a weak D call TRBD2 (5 bases). The V and J ends lost 1 base and 3 bases respectively, with 25 bases between them. There are 19 residues in the CDR3. Per the germline V gene, CDR1 is DFQATT and CDR2 is SNEGSKA (reference sequence).

The chain uses TRBV29-1 and TRBJ1-2; D perhaps matches TRBD1 (5 bases). CDR3 length equals 16 residues. The V and J ends lost 1 base and 3 bases respectively, with 18 bases between them. Germline values: CDR1 SQVTM, CDR2 ANQGSEA. The CDR3 spells CSVEVAKGHSDYGYTF. The CDR3 DNA reads as TGCAGCGTTGAAGTTGCGAAAGGACATAGTGACTATGGCTACACCTTC.

The rearrangement uses TRBV5-6 and TRBJ1-2; D gene ambiguous. Germline CDR1 SGHDT, CDR2 YYEEEE. This CDR3 comprises 15 residues. The V end lost 1 base, the J end lost 8 bases, and 18 bases lay between the germline ends. CDR3 amino acids: CASSLPLSPPQGYTF. The CDR3 DNA reads as TGTGCCAGCAGCTTGCCCCTTTCTCCCCCTCAAGGCTACACCTTC.

This rearrangement joins TRBV4-1 to TRBJ2-1, with D tentatively TRBD1 (6 bases). The CDR3 runs 14 residues. Germline CDR1 MGHRA, CDR2 YSYEKL. With 5 bases removed from V and 8 bases from J, the gap between germline ends came to 16 bases. In DNA form, the CDR3 reads TGCGCCAGCAGCGAGGAGTCAGGGGTGCATGAGCAGTTCTTC. Translating it yields CASSEESGVHEQFF.

The V call is TRBV7-2, the J call TRBJ2-1; possibly TRBD2 for D (6 bases). There are 15 residues in the CDR3. Deletions cut 5 bases from V and 5 bases from J, with 16 bases between. Germline CDR1 is SGHTA and CDR2 is FQGNSA. The CDR3 nucleotides are TGTGCCAGCAGCCCGGGAGCCTGGATGGACAATGAGCAGTTCTTC. Translated: CASSPGAWMDNEQFF.

The V gene is TRBV28, the J gene TRBJ1-5, with 9 bases lining up with TRBD1. Germline values: CDR1 MDHEN, CDR2 SYDVKM. With 5 bases clipped from V and 0 bases from J, the junction kept 14 bases outside the gene matches. The CDR3 has 19 residues. CDR3 residues: CASSATPGQGEYSNQPQHF. The DNA of the CDR3 is TGTGCCAGCAGTGCGACCCCGGGACAGGGCGAGTATAGCAATCAGCCCCAGCATTTT.

This clonotype showed up just a few times. The chain combines TRBV3-1 with TRBJ1-2; no reliable D call. Germline lookup yields CDR1 LGHDT and CDR2 YNNKEL (reference sequence). The CDR3 runs 15 residues. V was shortened by 3 bases and J by 2 bases, with 13 bases between the two germline ends. The CDR3 sequence is CASSHLPLGNYGYTF. In nucleotides, the CDR3 is TGTGCCAGCAGCCACTTGCCACTCGGGAACTATGGCTACACCTTC. The full variable domain, completed using reference TRBV3-1 and TRBJ1-2, is DTAVSQTPKYLVTQMGNDKSIKCEQNLGHDTMYWYKQDSKKFLKIMFSYNNKELIINETVPNRFSPKSPDKAHLNLHINSLELGDSAVYFCASSHLPLGNYGYTFGSGTRLTVV.

The rearrangement uses TRBV14 and TRBJ2-1, with no clear D. Trimming took off 2 bases at V and 2 bases at J, with 10 bases between the two ends. Germline CDR1 and CDR2: SGHDN and FVKESK. The CDR3 contains 15 residues. The CDR3 DNA reads as TGTGCCAGCAGCCAACCCTTTAACACCTACAATGAGCAGTTCTTC. This sequence encodes CASSQPFNTYNEQFF.

The genes are TRBV6-6 and TRBJ2-5; D uncertain. V lost 5 bases and J 5 bases, leaving 24 bases between the germline ends. This CDR3 contains 17 residues. CDR1 is MNHNY, CDR2 SVGAGI, per germline (reference sequence). Here the CDR3 DNA reads TGTGCCAGCAGTCACGATCCGGCCGGTGGGGTAGGGGAGACCCAGTACTTC. Its protein product is CASSHDPAGGVGETQYF.

This clonotype was recorded a few times. The chain couples TRBV7-2 to TRBJ2-1; D is perhaps TRBD1 or TRBD2 (6 bases each). The ends were cut back, 8 bases at V and 7 bases at J, with 15 bases in the middle. Looked up from germline, CDR1 is SGHTA and CDR2 is FQGNSA. The length of the CDR3 is 13 residues. Written as DNA, the CDR3 is TGTGCCAGCGGTGGGGGCGGGGCAAATGAGCAGTTCTTC. This encodes CASGGGGANEQFF.

CDR3 nucleotide sequence: TGTGCCAGCAGCTCCCCCGGTCCACCAGTCCGTGAGCAGTACTTC. Its translation is CASSSPGPPVREQYF. V and J are TRBV3-1 and TRBJ2-5, with unresolved D. CDR3 length: 15 amino acids. Trimming shortened V by 5 bases and J by 11 bases, and 24 bases separated the two germline ends. CDR1 LGHDT and CDR2 YNNKEL come from the germline V gene (reference sequence).

The V gene is TRBV6-1, the J gene TRBJ1-2; TRBD1 agrees at 8 bases. Germline-derived CDR1 and CDR2 are MNHNS and SASEGT. V was pared by 6 bases and J by 5 bases, with 14 bases of the junction left unmatched. The CDR3 sequence is 16 residues long. The DNA of the CDR3 is TGTGCCAGCAGCCCAGGACAGGGAGACGACCTTTATGGCTACACCTTC. It encodes CASSPGQGDDLYGYTF.